This TCR beta chain was identified in a study of blood T cell repertoires in COVID-19. As processed by the authors: Estimation of nucleated cell counts relied on the amplification of reference gene primers. The method was immunoSEQ multiplex PCR; TCRdb's version includes in-frame clones alone and lacks a portion of them. The D gene and trimming were derived from the DNA, and the V and J assignments and clone size from that table. The data contain approximately 51,000 clones, 80% to 90% of them seen just once; the ten biggest clones take up 2.1%. The CDR3 contains 15 residues. Trimming removed 0 bases from V and 6 bases from J; junction bases left unmatched: 5. Germline CDR1 is MNHEY and CDR2 is SVGAGI.

This receptor was identified in a woman of 80 years or more with COVID-19, enrolled during active disease. The chain employs TRBV6-5 and TRBJ1-5, with 7 positions matching TRBD1. Specimen: peripheral blood. CDR3: CASSYSTGSGQPQHF. CDR3 coding DNA: TGTGCCAGCAGTTACTCGACAGGGTCGGGTCAGCCCCAGCATTTT.